This T cell receptor (beta chain) was retrieved from a study of cytomegalovirus exposure and HLA in healthy donors. Trimming stripped 3 bases from V and 9 bases from J, with 20 bases between. In germline, CDR1 is MNHEY, CDR2 SMNVEV (reference sequence). CDR3 length equals 15 residues. The assay was immunoSEQ multiplex PCR, and TCRdb's table has in-frame clones only and misses some. The repertoire holds around 150,000 clones, roughly nine tenths seen once, with approximately 0.7% in the top ten. The V call is TRBV27, the J call TRBJ2-5, with a possible D match to TRBD2 (6 bases). Sequences were obtained from PBMCs. This TCR came from a man younger than 30 in good health and CMV-seronegative. The CDR3 region has the DNA TGTGCCAGCAGTTTGGGGGGTAGCGTGGGCGGGGCCCAGTACTTC. Its translation: CASSLGGSVGGAQYF.